This T cell receptor beta chain was identified in a study of CD8+CD57+ T cells in acquired aplastic anemia. Study at large: Sorted CD4+ and CD8+ cells gave an average of about 3.4 ug of DNA. In CD4+ cells, healthy donors produced an average of approximately 11 million reads.

The template used for profiling TCR beta VDJ and CDR3 was genomic DNA. A single record per CDR3 protein comes from TCRdb applying MiXCR to the reads. Found here are approximately 200,000 distinct CDR3 sequences, approximately 49% of them singletons; the top ten hold more than 15%. CDR3 size: 15 residues. Looked up from germline, CDR1 is SNHLY and CDR2 is FYNNEI. V lost 1 base to trimming and J lost 6 bases, with 16 bases between them. Whole-study results and caveats: Between patients and controls, CD8+ Simpson's diversity did not vary significantly. The same twenty-nine CD8+ CDR3 sequences occurred in patients and in controls.

Comment on this clonotype: Its antigen is unknown.

The sequenced sample was sorted CD4+, CD8+, or CD8+CD57+ T cells (not recorded which) from PBMCs. The receptor was derived from a human donor in good health, serving as a control. This sequence joins TRBV2 and TRBJ2-7; a weak D match, TRBD1 (6 bases). CDR3: CASSEGRTGPSEQYF. The CDR3, as DNA: TGTGCCAGCAGTGAAGGGAGAACAGGGCCTAGCGAGCAGTACTTC.